This T cell receptor (beta chain) originates from a study of blood T cell repertoires in COVID-19. The repertoire was sequenced with immunoSEQ multiplex PCR; TCRdb's copy has only in-frame clones and lacks some. The sample records about 250,000 clones, 70% to 90% being singletons. Germline V gene sequence: CDR1 MNHEY, CDR2 SVGAGI. This CDR3 contains 11 residues. V shed 8 bases and J 8 bases; nucleotides not matched to a gene: 3. Membership in each cohort depended on participant-reported clinical history. The sample consisted of PBMCs or T cells enriched from blood (not recorded which). The sequence came from a woman between 50 and 59 years old who had been exposed to COVID-19. The chain combines TRBV6-5 with TRBJ2-1; 7 nucleotides line up with TRBD1. Here the CDR3 reads CASRQGHEQFF. The CDR3 nucleotides are TGTGCCAGCCGACAGGGCCATGAGCAGTTCTTC.